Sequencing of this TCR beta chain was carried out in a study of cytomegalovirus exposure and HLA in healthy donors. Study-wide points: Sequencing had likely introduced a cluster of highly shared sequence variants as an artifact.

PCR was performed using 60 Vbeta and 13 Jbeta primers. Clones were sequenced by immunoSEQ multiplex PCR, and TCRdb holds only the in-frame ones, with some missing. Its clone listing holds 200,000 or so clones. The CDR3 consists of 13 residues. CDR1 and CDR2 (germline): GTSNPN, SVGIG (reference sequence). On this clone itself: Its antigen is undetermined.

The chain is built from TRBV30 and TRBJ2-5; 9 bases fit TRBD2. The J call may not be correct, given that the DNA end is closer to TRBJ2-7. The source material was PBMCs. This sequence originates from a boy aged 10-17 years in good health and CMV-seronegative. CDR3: CAWMAGGHYEQYF. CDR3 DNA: TGTGCCTGGATGGCGGGGGGGCACTACGAGCAGTACTTC.